These 30 T cell receptor beta chains came from one sample sequenced in a study of CXCR3-negative and CXCR3-positive naive CD8 T cells. The libraries of TRB cDNA were prepared using 5' RACE with UMI labels. TCRdb reworked the 5' RACE reads into one entry per CDR3 protein, no DNA. This repertoire comprises some 130,000 distinct CDR3 sequences; its ten largest clones make up nearly 0.5%. The sequenced sample consisted of naive CXCR3- CD8+ T cells from blood. The subset denotes: CD45RO-CCR7+CD27+CD95- naive CD8+ T cells lacking CXCR3 (TNR3-). The source is a human donor in good health. Some clones in this sample may be carry-over from other donors' samples.

The rearrangement links TRBV4-3 to TRBJ1-3. Germline CDR1 reads LGHNA; CDR2 reads YSLEER. The CDR3 runs to 17 residues. CDR3 in amino acids: CASSQAWTDGPGNTIYF.

The rearrangement joins TRBV12-3 or TRBV12-4 to TRBJ2-7; TCRdb selects TRBD1, and the lack of DNA leaves this call unchecked. The CDR3 runs to 13 residues. This chain's CDR3 is CASSWDTNYEQYF.

The rearrangement links TRBV7-9 to TRBJ1-1. The CDR3 runs to 13 residues. Germline CDR1 is SEHNR and CDR2 is FQNEAQ (reference sequence). CDR3 sequence reads: CASKYDIGTEAFF.

This chain joins TRBV29-1 and TRBJ2-2; TCRdb lists TRBD2, though no DNA is available to test this call. The CDR3 consists of 17 residues. Germline V lookup: CDR1 SQVTM, CDR2 ANQGSEA. The CDR3 protein is CSVEDPHPGLPTGELFF.

This rearrangement joins TRBV7-8 to TRBJ1-1; TCRdb selects TRBD1, and the lack of DNA leaves this call unchecked. This CDR3 is 17 amino acids long. The germline CDR1 and CDR2 sequences are SGHVS and FQNEAQ. The CDR3 region is CASSLVPGGFLGTEAFF.

This chain links TRBV4-2 with TRBJ1-1. The CDR3 is 17 residues long. The germline gives CDR1 LGHNA, CDR2 YNFKEQ. CDR3 region: CASSQDVGRQQNTEAFF.

The chain combines TRBV4-1 with TRBJ2-7. The CDR3 is 14 residues long. Looked up from germline, CDR1 is MGHRA and CDR2 is YSYEKL. The CDR3 region is CASSQGGIAYEQYF.

V gene TRBV4-1 combines with J gene TRBJ1-1. This CDR3 comprises 15 residues. Germline V CDR1 and CDR2: MGHRA, YSYEKL. The CDR3 protein is CASSLLSEGRTEAFF.

This chain links TRBV3-1 with TRBJ2-1; there is no DNA to check the TCRdb D call of TRBD2. Germline V gene data show CDR1 as LGHDT and CDR2 as YNNKEL (reference sequence). The CDR3 runs 16 residues. This CDR3 reads CASSPDYPTPPNEQFF.

This chain connects TRBV4-1 to TRBJ1-1. The V gene's germline CDR1 is MGHRA and CDR2 YSYEKL. The CDR3 extends over 15 amino acids. The CDR3 loop is CASRPILDRYTEAFF.

V usage is TRBV2 and J usage is TRBJ2-5; there is no DNA to check the TCRdb D call of TRBD2. The germline CDR1 and CDR2 sequences are SNHLY and FYNNEI. The CDR3 has 16 residues. This chain's CDR3 is CASSSPSGSFQETQYF. Supplemented by reference TRBV2 and TRBJ2-5, the full variable domain reads EPEVTQTPSHQVTQMGQEVILRCVPISNHLYFYWYRQILGQKVEFLVSFYNNEISEKSEIFDDQFSVERPDGSNFTLKIRSTKLEDSAMYFCASSSPSGSFQETQYFGPGTRLLVL.

The gene calls are TRBV9 and TRBJ2-3; TCRdb selects TRBD1, and the lack of DNA leaves this call unchecked. The CDR3 is 15 amino acids. Germline V gene sequence: CDR1 SGDLS, CDR2 YYNGEE. The CDR3 loop reads CASSSSGVSTDTQYF.

This sequence joins TRBV7-9 and TRBJ2-7; as DNA is missing, the TRBD2 call by TCRdb cannot be tested. CDR1 SEHNR and CDR2 FQNEAQ come from the germline V gene (reference sequence). The CDR3 is made up of 17 amino acids. CDR3 sequence reads: CASSPRGAGADTYEQYF.

The rearrangement joins TRBV7-9 to TRBJ2-7; TCRdb's D call of TRBD2 is untestable without DNA. Germline V gene sequence: CDR1 SEHNR, CDR2 FQNEAQ (reference sequence). The CDR3 loop spans 14 amino acids. CDR3 loop: CASSFTSGTYEQYF.

V usage is TRBV29-1 and J usage is TRBJ2-3; as DNA is missing, the TRBD2 call by TCRdb cannot be tested. Looked up from germline, CDR1 is SQVTM and CDR2 is ANQGSEA. This CDR3 spans 15 amino acids. The CDR3 loop is CSVVPASGRGDTQYF.

This chain links TRBV19 with TRBJ1-2; TCRdb gives TRBD1 as the D gene, but with no DNA this cannot be confirmed. CDR1 and CDR2 from the germline V gene are LNHDA and SQIVND (reference sequence). The CDR3 consists of 14 residues. CDR3 amino acids: CASSIPGDSTGYTF.

V is TRBV15 and J is TRBJ2-7; TCRdb's D call of TRBD1 is untestable without DNA. This CDR3 region has 13 residues. Germline CDR1 reads LNHNV; CDR2 reads YYDKDF (reference sequence). The CDR3 is CATSREGADEQYF.

The chain links TRBV6-2 or TRBV6-3 to TRBJ2-7. CDR1 is MNHEY, CDR2 SVGEGT, per germline. CDR3 length: 13 amino acids. The CDR3 loop is CASSYKWNYEQYF.

V and J are TRBV2 and TRBJ1-2. This CDR3 is built from 12 residues. CDR1 SNHLY and CDR2 FYNNEI come from the germline V gene. The CDR3 here is CARRGIGGGYTF.

The chain uses TRBV5-1 and TRBJ2-2. Germline values: CDR1 SGHRS, CDR2 YFSETQ. This CDR3 contains 12 residues. The CDR3 sequence: CASSLDSRELFF.

The gene calls are TRBV29-1 and TRBJ2-1; the D call from TCRdb, TRBD2, cannot be confirmed without DNA. The germline V gene has CDR1 SQVTM and CDR2 ANQGSEA. The CDR3 totals 14 residues. The CDR3 here is CSVKGGRALNEQFF.

The genes are TRBV18 and TRBJ2-6; absent DNA, TCRdb's TRBD1 call cannot be checked. In germline, CDR1 is KGHSH, CDR2 LQKENI. The CDR3 has 19 residues. This CDR3 is CASSLDRGTYISGANVLTF.

The rearrangement joins TRBV12-3 or TRBV12-4 to TRBJ2-2. There are 13 residues in the CDR3. CDR3 sequence reads: CASSHSNTGELFF.

V is TRBV29-1 and J is TRBJ2-1; there is no DNA to check the TCRdb D call of TRBD1. Germline V lookup: CDR1 SQVTM, CDR2 ANQGSEA. CDR3 length equals 14 residues. The CDR3 loop reads CSVPVLDRVIEQFF.

This chain uses TRBV20-1 with TRBJ1-2; TCRdb lists TRBD1, though no DNA is available to test this call. The CDR3 has 17 residues. The germline V gene has CDR1 DFQATT and CDR2 SNEGSKA (reference sequence). The CDR3: CSAKVPGPPIKNYGYTF.

The genes are TRBV5-1 and TRBJ1-6; the TCRdb D gene call, TRBD1, has no DNA to confirm it. Germline loops: CDR1 SGHRS, CDR2 YFSETQ. The CDR3 loop spans 18 amino acids. The CDR3 sequence is CASSNWGQGAQGASPLHF.

This chain uses TRBV27 with TRBJ1-2; TCRdb names TRBD1, which stays unverified in the absence of DNA. CDR3 length: 14 amino acids. In germline, CDR1 is MNHEY, CDR2 SMNVEV (reference sequence). CDR3 amino acids: CASSLTGRPYGYTF.

The gene calls are TRBV6-1 and TRBJ2-7; TCRdb outputs TRBD1, but without DNA this stays unchecked. The CDR3 is 16 residues long. Germline assignment: CDR1 MNHNS and CDR2 SASEGT. This CDR3 is CASSEAAGQPSYEQYF.

CDR3 amino acids: CASSSMASMTSYNEQFF. V and J are TRBV28 and TRBJ2-1. Germline values: CDR1 MDHEN, CDR2 SYDVKM. The CDR3 covers 17 residues.

V is TRBV13 and J is TRBJ2-1; TCRdb names TRBD1, which stays unverified in the absence of DNA. The germline CDR1 and CDR2 sequences are PRHDT and FYEKMQ (reference sequence). CDR3 length equals 15 residues. This CDR3 is CASGQGQGQDNEQFF.